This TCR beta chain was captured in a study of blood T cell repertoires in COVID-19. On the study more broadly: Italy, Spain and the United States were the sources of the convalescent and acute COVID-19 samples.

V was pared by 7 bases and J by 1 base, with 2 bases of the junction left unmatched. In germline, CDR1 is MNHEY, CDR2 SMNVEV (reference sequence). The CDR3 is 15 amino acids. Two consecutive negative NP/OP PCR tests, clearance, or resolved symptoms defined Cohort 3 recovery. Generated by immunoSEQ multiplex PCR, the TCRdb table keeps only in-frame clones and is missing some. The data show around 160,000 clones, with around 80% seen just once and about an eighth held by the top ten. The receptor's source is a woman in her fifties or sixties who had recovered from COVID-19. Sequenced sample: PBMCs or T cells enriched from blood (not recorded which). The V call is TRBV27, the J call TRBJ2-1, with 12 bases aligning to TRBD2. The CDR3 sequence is CASNLAGGSYNEQFF. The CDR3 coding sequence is TGTGCCAGCAACCTAGCGGGAGGGTCCTACAATGAGCAGTTCTTC.